This T cell receptor (beta chain) was observed in a study of blood T cell repertoires in COVID-19. The method was immunoSEQ multiplex PCR; TCRdb's version includes in-frame clones alone and lacks a portion of them. The sample holds 350,000 to 450,000 clones, 75% to 90% seen once. Participants were placed into cohorts based on the clinical history they reported. The source material was PBMCs or T cells enriched from blood (not recorded which). The TCR sequence derives from a woman in her 50s who had recovered from COVID-19.

DNA for the CDR3: TGTGCCAGCACCCTACTAACAGGGGGCAGCTATGGCTACACCTTC. Translating gives CASTLLTGGSYGYTF. The chain couples TRBV6-6 to TRBJ1-2; 9 bases are a match to TRBD1. CDR1 is MNHNY, CDR2 SVGAGI, per germline (reference sequence). V lost 7 bases, J lost 4 bases, and 10 bases stayed unmatched. The length of the CDR3 is 15 residues.